The 29 T cell receptor beta chains presented below share a single source sample, sequenced in a study of blood T cell repertoires in COVID-19. TCRdb's table, derived via immunoSEQ multiplex PCR, lists solely in-frame clones and lacks some. The sample lists around 400,000 clones; around 86% were seen once. What was sequenced was PBMCs or T cells enriched from blood (not recorded which). All receptors come from a woman between 45 and 60 years old who had recovered from COVID-19.

The chain uses TRBV7-3 and TRBJ1-5, with D perhaps matching TRBD1 (6 bases). This CDR3 contains 15 residues. The germline V and J ends were trimmed by 5 bases and 7 bases, with 18 bases remaining between them. Germline CDR1 is SGHTA and CDR2 is FQGTGA. The CDR3 region is CASSPLGGARQPQHF. CDR3 bases: TGTGCCAGCAGCCCCTTGGGGGGGGCACGACAGCCCCAGCATTTT.

In this sample, this clone turned up once. The rearrangement links TRBV27 to TRBJ1-6; TRBD1 aligns across 7 bases. The germline gives CDR1 MNHEY, CDR2 SMNVEV (reference sequence). Trimming at V came to 6 bases and at J to 7 bases, leaving 12 bases not matched to a gene. The CDR3 contains 16 residues. The CDR3 spells CASRQKGGQTNSPLHF. DNA of the CDR3: TGTGCCAGCAGACAGAAGGGGGGACAGACAAATTCACCCCTCCACTTT.

The chain combines TRBV6-2 or TRBV6-3 with TRBJ2-7, with 7 bases that match TRBD2. CDR3 length equals 14 residues. Unmatched junction bases numbered 8, after V lost 2 bases and J lost 7 bases. The germline V gene encodes CDR1 MNHEY and CDR2 SVGEGT. The CDR3 sequence is CASSYRDYLREQYF. CDR3 DNA sequence: TGTGCCAGCAGTTACCGGGACTACCTCCGGGAGCAGTACTTC.

The V call is TRBV6-6, the J call TRBJ2-2; 7 bases map to TRBD1. With V trimmed by 6 bases and J by 5 bases, 6 bases remained unmatched. Germline CDR1 reads MNHNY; CDR2 reads SVGAGI (reference sequence). The CDR3 covers 14 residues. The CDR3 nucleotides read TGTGCCAGCAGGCTGACAGGGAAAACCGGGGAGCTGTTTTTT. Translating gives CASRLTGKTGELFF.

This chain connects TRBV3-1 (or the pseudogene TRBV3-2) to TRBJ1-2; D is unresolved. The germline CDR1 and CDR2 sequences are LGHDT and YNNKEL (reference sequence). V was trimmed by 3 bases and J by 6 bases, leaving 17 bases between them. This CDR3 has 15 amino acids. This chain's CDR3 is CASSQNSQLGHGYTF. CDR3 DNA: TGTGCCAGCAGCCAGAACTCTCAACTTGGGCATGGCTACACCTTC.

V usage is TRBV7-8 and J usage is TRBJ2-7, with 7 bases lining up with TRBD1. Germline trimming cut 1 base from V and 2 bases from J; bases unmatched to any gene: 17. The CDR3 has 19 residues. Germline V gene lookup returns CDR1 SGHVS and CDR2 FQNEAQ. This CDR3 reads CASSLGNAFGTAITYEQYF. CDR3 bases: TGTGCCAGCAGCTTAGGTAACGCATTCGGGACAGCAATAACCTACGAGCAGTACTTC.

This rearrangement joins TRBV5-4 to TRBJ1-2; TRBD1 aligns across 9 bases. V was pared by 4 bases and J by 1 base, with 8 bases of the junction left unmatched. This CDR3 region has 16 residues. In germline, CDR1 is SGHNT, CDR2 YYREEE (reference sequence). As DNA, the CDR3 is TGTGCCAGCAGCCCCAGGGACAGGGCCAATAACTATGGCTACACCTTC. Protein sequence: CASSPRDRANNYGYTF.

This clone was detected once. This rearrangement joins TRBV18 to TRBJ1-3; weak D call: TRBD1 (6 bases). The CDR3 totals 16 residues. V gave up 3 bases and J gave up 9 bases, with 21 bases separating them. Germline loops: CDR1 KGHSH, CDR2 LQKENI. The CDR3 DNA follows: TGTGCCAGCTCACCCAGGACAGTGGACCATTCCGGCACCATATATTTT. It encodes CASSPRTVDHSGTIYF.

This clone was recorded only once. The V gene is TRBV5-6, the J gene TRBJ1-1; 8 nucleotides align to TRBD1. V lost 4 bases, J lost 2 bases, and 7 bases stayed unmatched. This CDR3 region has 15 residues. The germline gives CDR1 SGHDT, CDR2 YYEEEE. CDR3 nucleotides: TGTGCCAGCAGCGTACAGGGGGGCCACAACACTGAAGCTTTCTTT. It codes for CASSVQGGHNTEAFF.

The chain is built from TRBV29-1 and TRBJ1-5; 7 bases fit TRBD1. Per the germline V gene, CDR1 is SQVTM and CDR2 is ANQGSEA. The V and J ends lost 4 bases and 5 bases, in that order; junction bases with no gene match: 5. The CDR3 is 13 residues long. The DNA for the CDR3 is TGCAGCGTTGTAGGGGGCAGCGATCAGCCCCAGCATTTT. It translates to CSVVGGSDQPQHF.

A word on this clone: The sample carries other DNA sequences with the same CDR3. The V and J genes are TRBV27 and TRBJ1-2; 7 nucleotides agree with TRBD1. The CDR3 sequence is 14 residues long. Germline CDR1 MNHEY, CDR2 SMNVEV (reference sequence). Losses at the gene ends were 2 bases for V and 4 bases for J; bases not matched to a gene: 4. For the CDR3, the DNA is TGTGCCAGCAGTTTACGTCAGGGGGGCTATGGCTACACCTTC. Its protein product is CASSLRQGGYGYTF.

This clone occurred a few times. The V and J genes are TRBV29-1 and TRBJ1-2; the match to TRBD1 covers 7 bases. The ends lost 5 bases at V and 3 bases at J; junction bases unmatched: 9. CDR1 is SQVTM and CDR2 is ANQGSEA in the germline V gene. This CDR3 contains 14 residues. CDR3 amino acids: CSVSKGGEDYGYTF. CDR3 nucleotide sequence: TGCAGCGTTTCCAAAGGGGGCGAAGACTATGGCTACACCTTC.

CDR3 amino acids: CASSPTGQGKAFF. DNA of the CDR3: TGTGCCAGCAGCCCAACAGGACAGGGGAAAGCTTTCTTT. The V and J genes are TRBV27 and TRBJ1-1; 9 nucleotides agree with TRBD1. After removal of 6 bases from V and 9 bases from J, the junction contained 8 bases not matched to a gene. This CDR3 comprises 13 residues. Germline V gene data show CDR1 as MNHEY and CDR2 as SMNVEV (reference sequence).

This clone was picked up a small number of times. The CDR3 protein is CASSDGRLRGNTEAFF. CDR3 coding DNA: TGTGCCAGTAGTGACGGCAGACTCAGAGGGAACACTGAAGCTTTCTTT. The chain carries TRBV19 and TRBJ1-1; D gene ambiguous. V lost 5 bases and J 1 base, leaving 17 bases between the germline ends. This CDR3 contains 16 residues. Germline lookup yields CDR1 LNHDA and CDR2 SQIVND (reference sequence).

This sequence joins TRBV29-1 and TRBJ2-5, with TRBD2 identical over 9 bases. The CDR3 spans 14 residues. The germline CDR1 and CDR2 sequences are SQVTM and ANQGSEA. With 2 bases clipped from V and 5 bases from J, the junction kept 6 bases outside the gene matches. CDR3 residues: CSVEIAGEVETQYF. The CDR3, as DNA: TGCAGCGTTGAAATAGCGGGAGAGGTTGAGACCCAGTACTTC.

CDR3 nucleotide sequence: TGTGCCAGTAGTATGGGTACTAGTCCAGGTGAGCAGTTCTTC. Its translation: CASSMGTSPGEQFF. The chain has TRBV19 and TRBJ2-1; D may be TRBD2 (5 bases). This CDR3 region has 14 residues. V lost 3 bases and J 9 bases, leaving 15 bases between the germline ends. Germline values: CDR1 LNHDA, CDR2 SQIVND (reference sequence). The variable domain in full, completed from reference TRBV19 and TRBJ2-1, reads DGGITQSPKYLFRKEGQNVTLSCEQNLNHDAMYWYRQDPGQGLRLIYYSQIVNDFQKGDIAEGYSVSREKKESFPLTVTSAQKNPTAFYLCASSMGTSPGEQFFGPGTRLTVL.

The chain combines TRBV5-1 with TRBJ1-4; 7 bases map to TRBD1. Germline V CDR1 and CDR2: SGHRS, YFSETQ. The J segment lost 1 base and the V segment lost 4 bases, leaving 4 bases of the junction unmatched. There are 15 residues in the CDR3. CDR3 region: CASSRNRGTNEKLFF. CDR3 in DNA: TGCGCCAGCAGCCGGAACAGGGGAACTAATGAAAAACTGTTTTTT. The full variable domain, its missing parts supplied by reference TRBV5-1 and TRBJ1-4, is KAGVTQTPRYLIKTRGQQVTLSCSPISGHRSVSWYQQTPGQGLQFLFEYFSETQRNKGNFPGRFSGRQFSNSRSEMNVSTLELGDSALYLCASSRNRGTNEKLFFGSGTQLSVL.

The V call is TRBV29-1, the J call TRBJ1-5; D remains unclear. Germline V CDR1 and CDR2: SQVTM, ANQGSEA. The CDR3 is made up of 13 amino acids. The ends were cut back, 0 bases at V and 2 bases at J, with 5 bases in the middle. CDR3 sequence (DNA): TGCAGCGTTGAAGAGGGCGGCAATCAGCCCCAGCATTTT. The encoded protein is CSVEEGGNQPQHF.

The chain is built from TRBV11-3 and TRBJ1-1; 9 nucleotides match TRBD1. This CDR3 region has 15 residues. CDR1 SGHNT and CDR2 YENEEA come from the germline V gene. Losses at the gene ends were 8 bases for V and 0 bases for J; bases not matched to a gene: 7. CDR3 DNA sequence: TGTGCCAGCCTGCCGGACAGGGGTATGAACACTGAAGCTTTCTTT. Amino acids: CASLPDRGMNTEAFF.

This clone showed up just a few times. CDR3 region: CASSMTGSGSTPSPLHF. DNA for the CDR3: TGTGCCAGTAGTATGACGGGGTCCGGGTCCACACCGTCACCCCTCCACTTT. This chain joins TRBV19 and TRBJ1-6; D gene unclear. V was cut by 3 bases and J by 10 bases, with 22 bases left in between. The germline CDR1 and CDR2 sequences are LNHDA and SQIVND (reference sequence). This CDR3 contains 17 residues.

The rearrangement joins TRBV9 to TRBJ1-2, with 8 bases identical to TRBD1. Germline lookup yields CDR1 SGDLS and CDR2 YYNGEE. The CDR3 has 14 residues. V trimming: 3 bases; J trimming: 4 bases; junction bases outside the gene matches: 5. The CDR3 bases are TGTGCCAGCAGCGCAACAGGGGGTAGCTATGGCTACACCTTC. It yields the protein CASSATGGSYGYTF. Combining the CDR3 with reference TRBV9 and TRBJ1-2 gives the whole variable domain DSGVTQTPKHLITATGQRVTLRCSPRSGDLSVYWYQQSLDQGLQFLIQYYNGEERAKGNILERFSAQQFPDLHSELNLSSLELGDSALYFCASSATGGSYGYTFGSGTRLTVV.

This chain joins TRBV6-5 and TRBJ1-1; D gene ambiguous. Germline CDR1 and CDR2: MNHEY and SVGAGI. V was pared by 6 bases and J by 1 base, with 12 bases between. The CDR3 length is 14 residues. CDR3 region: CASRTGVRNTEAFF. In DNA form, the CDR3 reads TGTGCCAGCAGAACCGGGGTGAGGAACACTGAAGCTTTCTTT.

The rearrangement uses TRBV7-2 and TRBJ1-2; 8 nucleotides agree with TRBD1. CDR1 SGHTA and CDR2 FQGNSA come from the germline V gene. V shed 2 bases, J shed 7 bases, and the junction held 3 bases outside the gene matches. The CDR3 has 13 amino acids. The CDR3 DNA is TGTGCCAGCAGCTTACCGGACAGGGTTGGCTACACCTTC. Protein product: CASSLPDRVGYTF.

J is TRBJ1-5 and V is TRBV27; 7 bases are shared with TRBD1. From germline, CDR1 is MNHEY and CDR2 SMNVEV (reference sequence). The V and J ends lost 8 bases and 4 bases, in that order; junction bases with no gene match: 8. The CDR3 totals 14 residues. The CDR3 DNA follows: TGTGCCAGCGGTAGATCAGGGGGGAATCAGCCCCAGCATTTT. This encodes CASGRSGGNQPQHF.

The chain links TRBV14 to TRBJ2-7, with D possibly matching TRBD2 (6 bases). Germline values: CDR1 SGHDN, CDR2 FVKESK. V was clipped by 4 bases and J by 0 bases, with 7 bases between them. The length of the CDR3 is 13 residues. CDR3 sequence (DNA): TGTGCCAGCAGCCGCGGGAACTCCTACGAGCAGTACTTC. Translated, it gives CASSRGNSYEQYF.

This chain connects TRBV6-2 or TRBV6-3 to TRBJ2-1; 12 bases line up with TRBD2. V shed 8 bases, J shed 3 bases, and the junction held 11 bases outside the gene matches. Looked up from germline, CDR1 is MNHEY and CDR2 is SVGEGT. The CDR3 has 17 residues. The CDR3 DNA reads TGTGCCAGCTGCCCCCGGACTAGCGGGACCCTCTACAATGAGCAGTTCTTC. Translation: CASCPRTSGTLYNEQFF.

Only a few counts were recorded for this clone. This chain joins TRBV4-2 and TRBJ2-2, with TRBD2 matching 8 bases. This CDR3 spans 17 amino acids. V dropped 4 bases and J dropped 0; count of bases not matched to a gene: 7. Germline V CDR1 and CDR2: LGHNA, YNFKEQ. CDR3 coding DNA: TGTGCCAGCAGCCCCAGGGGAGCGGGAGCGAACACCGGGGAGCTGTTTTTT. Amino acids: CASSPRGAGANTGELFF.

V gene TRBV30 combines with J gene TRBJ2-7, with D perhaps TRBD2 (5 bases). The CDR3 is made up of 15 amino acids. Germline loops: CDR1 GTSNPN, CDR2 SVGIG (reference sequence). Trimming stripped 3 bases from V and 0 bases from J, with 15 bases between. CDR3 sequence: CAWSLTGSVSYEQYF. The CDR3 coding sequence is TGTGCCTGGAGCTTGACGGGGTCCGTCTCCTACGAGCAGTACTTC.

The V gene is TRBV5-5, the J gene TRBJ1-4; D remains unclear. V lost 2 bases and J 2 bases, leaving 13 bases between the germline ends. The CDR3 covers 16 residues. The germline CDR1 and CDR2 sequences are SGHKS and YYEKEE (reference sequence). The chain's CDR3 is CASSLTSLGTNEKLFF. CDR3 DNA sequence: TGTGCCAGCAGCTTAACTAGTTTAGGGACTAATGAAAAACTGTTTTTT. Full variable domain (remainder filled in from reference TRBV5-5 and TRBJ1-4): DAGVTQSPTHLIKTRGQQVTLRCSPISGHKSVSWYQQVLGQGPQFIFQYYEKEERGRGNFPDRFSARQFPNYSSELNVNALLLGDSALYLCASSLTSLGTNEKLFFGSGTQLSVL.